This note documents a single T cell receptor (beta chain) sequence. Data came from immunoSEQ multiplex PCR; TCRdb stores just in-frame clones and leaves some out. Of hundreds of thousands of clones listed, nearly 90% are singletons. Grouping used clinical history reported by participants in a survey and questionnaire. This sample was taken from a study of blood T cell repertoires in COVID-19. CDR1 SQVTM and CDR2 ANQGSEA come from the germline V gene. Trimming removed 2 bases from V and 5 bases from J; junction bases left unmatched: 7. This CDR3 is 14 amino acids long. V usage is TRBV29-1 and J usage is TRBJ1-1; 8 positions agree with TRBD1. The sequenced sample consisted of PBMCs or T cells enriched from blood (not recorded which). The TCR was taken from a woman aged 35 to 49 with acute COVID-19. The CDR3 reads CSVESGGLGTEAFF. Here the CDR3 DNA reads TGCAGCGTTGAATCAGGGGGCTTGGGGACTGAAGCTTTCTTT. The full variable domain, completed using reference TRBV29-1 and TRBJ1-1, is SAVISQKPSRDICQRGTSLTIQCQVDSQVTMMFWYRQQPGQSLTLIATANQGSEATYESGFVIDKFPISRPNLTFSTLTVSNMSPEDSSIYLCSVESGGLGTEAFFGQGTRLTVV.